The clone carrying this T cell receptor (beta chain) was detected a few times. Reverse transcribing all isolated RNA meant expressed TCRB transcripts were sequenced. There were 3.4 million or so reads on average in the naive, central memory and regulatory T cell samples. The table came from immunoSEQ multiplex PCR; TCRdb's copy has only in-frame clones and leaves some out. The table lists 900,000 or so clones, 17% of them singletons. V gave up 1 base and J gave up 10 bases; unmatched junction bases: 18. This CDR3 is built from 18 residues. In germline, CDR1 is SGHTA, CDR2 FQGNSA. This record comes from a study of beta chain features in type 1 diabetes.

The sequence was collected from a woman aged 18-35 years in good health. Sequenced material: naive CD4+ T cells from blood. The J gene is TRBJ1-5, the V gene TRBV7-2; 8 bases fit TRBD1. The CDR3 sequence is CASSLGLQGAGRGEPQHF. The CDR3 region has the DNA TGTGCCAGCAGCTTAGGTTTGCAGGGGGCAGGAAGGGGAGAACCCCAGCATTTT. The whole variable domain, filled in from reference TRBV7-2 and TRBJ1-5, reads GAGVSQSPSNKVTEKGKDVELRCDPISGHTALYWYRQSLGQGLEFLIYFQGNSAPDKSGLPSDRFSAERTGGSVSTLTIQRTQQEDSAVYLCASSLGLQGAGRGEPQHFGDGTRLSIL.